This paragraph reports one TCR beta chain. Its specificity is unknown. TCRdb re-analyzed the 5' RACE reads; it lists each CDR3 protein once, without DNA. In total, the table holds 440,000 or so distinct CDR3 sequences. The CDR3 has 15 residues. Germline V CDR1 and CDR2: LGHDT, YNNKEL (reference sequence). This specimen comes from a study of T cells expressing NK-cell markers. Whole-study context: Beta-chain profiling covered CD3+CD56+NKG2C+, CD3+CD56+NKG2C- and CD3+CD56-NKG2C+ sorted subsets. Within the sequenced cohort of eight donors, seven exhibited HCMV seropositivity and one was seronegative. Points from the study as a whole: Similarly, these clonotypes led the CD3+CD56-NKG2C+ fraction as well in a few donors.

This TCR was recovered from a woman between 18 and 69 years old in good health. Sequenced input: blood T cells: a sorted CD56 or NKG2C T cell subset, CD4+ or CD8+ T cells, or bulk PBMC T cells (not recorded which). This sequence joins TRBV3-1 and TRBJ2-7; the TRBD1 assignment by TCRdb is unverifiable without DNA. CDR3 residues: CASSQEGGATYEQYF.